The rows below give T cell receptor beta chains drawn from one sample of a study of T cell responses to AZD1222 COVID-19 vaccine. Assay: immunoSEQ multiplex PCR; the TCRdb copy retains only in-frame clones and omits some. The table has about 140,000 clones, over 85% seen once. The input for sequencing was peripheral blood, taken 28 days after the second AZD1222 dose. All receptors come from an adult who received the AZD1222 COVID-19 vaccine. CDR3s include the opening cysteine and the closing phenylalanine or tryptophan. The D gene is left open where the match is weak. Expanded clones are given a class, and other clones once, few, many or no size at all.

- | - | TRBJ2-3 | TRBV5-1 | CASTARGTSTDTQYF | TGCGCCAGCACGGCGCGCGGGACTAGCACAGATACGCAGTATTTT
- | TRBD2 | TRBJ2-3 | TRBV11-3 | CASSLGLWRGNADTQYF | TGTGCCAGCAGCTTAGGACTCTGGCGGGGGAACGCAGATACGCAGTATTTT
- | - | TRBJ1-3 | TRBV5-4 | CASSSSGRGAGNTIYF | TGTGCCAGCAGCTCCTCGGGTAGGGGCGCTGGAAACACCATATATTTT
- | - | TRBJ1-1 | TRBV12-3/TRBV12-4 | CASNKRVTEAFF | TGTGCCAGCAATAAACGGGTAACTGAAGCTTTCTTT
- | - | TRBJ2-3 | TRBV30 | CAWGEGGDTQYF | TGTGCCTGGGGCGAGGGGGGGGATACGCAGTATTTT
- | - | TRBJ1-2 | TRBV14 | CASSHETVPYGYTF | TGTGCCAGCAGCCACGAGACAGTCCCCTATGGCTACACCTTC
- | TRBD2 | TRBJ2-7 | TRBV7-2 | CASSQQNGGEQYF | TGTGCCAGCAGCCAACAAAACGGGGGGGAGCAGTACTTC
- | - | TRBJ2-2 | TRBV11-3 | CASSLDGWGRANTGELFF | TGTGCCAGCAGCTTAGATGGGTGGGGGAGAGCGAACACCGGGGAGCTGTTTTTT
- | - | TRBJ1-4 | TRBV21-1 | CASTKAGGREKLFF | TGTGCCAGCACCAAGGCAGGGGGACGGGAAAAACTGTTTTTT
- | - | TRBJ2-5 | TRBV9 | CASSPRDRNQETQYF | TGTGCCAGCAGCCCCCGGGACCGCAACCAAGAGACCCAGTACTTC
- | - | TRBJ1-2 | TRBV2 | CASPGPANYGYTF | TGTGCCAGCCCAGGGCCAGCTAACTATGGCTACACCTTC
- | - | TRBJ2-3 | TRBV27 | CASSARSSDTQYF | TGTGCCAGCAGTGCTAGGAGCTCAGATACGCAGTATTTT
- | - | TRBJ1-1 | TRBV4-1 | CASSEGISNTEAFF | TGCGCCAGCAGCGAGGGTATTTCGAACACTGAAGCTTTCTTT
- | - | TRBJ1-1 | TRBV12-3/TRBV12-4 | CASRGDTEAFF | TGTGCCAGCAGGGGGGACACTGAAGCTTTCTTT
- | TRBD2 | TRBJ2-5 | TRBV6-5 | CASSSGRAETQYF | TGTGCCAGCAGTAGCGGGAGGGCCGAGACCCAGTACTTC
- | - | TRBJ2-3 | TRBV4-3 | CASSQDWQNLVTDTQYF | TGCGCCAGCAGCCAAGATTGGCAGAATTTAGTCACAGATACGCAGTATTTT
- | - | TRBJ1-1 | TRBV5-6 | CASSTGDHTEAFF | TGTGCCAGCAGCACCGGGGATCACACTGAAGCTTTCTTT
few | - | TRBJ1-3 | TRBV10-3 | CAISGTANSGNTIYF | TGTGCCATCAGTGGGACCGCTAACTCTGGAAACACCATATATTTT
once | TRBD1 | TRBJ1-5 | TRBV28 | CATVGTGGRQPQHF | TGTGCCACCGTCGGGACAGGGGGTCGCCAGCCCCAGCATTTT
- | TRBD2 | TRBJ2-2 | TRBV11-3 | CASSGSSGTVTGELFF | TGTGCCAGCAGTGGGAGTAGCGGGACGGTCACCGGGGAGCTGTTTTTT
- | TRBD1 | TRBJ1-1 | TRBV19 | CASRAGDRISTEAFF | TGTGCCAGTAGAGCCGGGGACAGGATAAGCACTGAAGCTTTCTTT
- | - | TRBJ1-1 | TRBV18 | CASSPPGTAEAFF | TGTGCCAGCTCACCACCTGGGACGGCTGAAGCTTTCTTT
- | - | TRBJ2-5 | TRBV6-5 | CASSPVTGFVETQYF | TGTGCCAGCAGCCCCGTTACAGGGTTTGTGGAGACCCAGTACTTC
- | - | TRBJ2-2 | TRBV28 | CAGEGAGELFF | TGTGCCGGTGAAGGAGCAGGGGAGCTGTTTTTT
- | TRBD2 | TRBJ2-7 | TRBV2 | CASSERLAVRSYEQYF | TGTGCCAGCAGTGAACGACTAGCGGTACGATCCTACGAGCAGTACTTC
- | - | TRBJ2-1 | TRBV6-6 | CASRRSANEQFF | TGTGCCAGCCGCCGGTCGGCCAATGAGCAGTTCTTC
- | - | TRBJ1-1 | TRBV6-5 | CASQPQGSSTEAFF | TGTGCCAGCCAACCACAGGGAAGTTCCACTGAAGCTTTCTTT
- | - | TRBJ1-2 | TRBV3-1/TRBV3-2 | CASWTAYYGYTF | TGTGCCAGTTGGACAGCCTACTATGGCTACACCTTC
- | TRBD1 | TRBJ1-6 | TRBV6-5 | CASKGQVPNSPLHF | TGTGCCAGCAAAGGACAGGTTCCGAATTCACCCCTCCACTTT
- | - | TRBJ2-4 | TRBV28 | CASSSSGAKNIQYF | TGTGCCAGCAGTTCATCAGGAGCCAAAAACATTCAGTACTTC
- | - | TRBJ2-7 | TRBV9 | CASSVAASPYEQYF | TGTGCCAGCAGCGTAGCTGCCAGCCCCTACGAGCAGTACTTC
- | - | TRBJ2-5 | TRBV5-6 | CASSLVSGAQETQYF | TGTGCCAGCAGCTTGGTTTCCGGGGCGCAAGAGACCCAGTACTTC
- | TRBD1 | TRBJ1-5 | TRBV5-1 | CASSCGQGGQPQHF | TGCGCCAGCAGCTGCGGACAGGGAGGGCAGCCCCAGCATTTT
- | - | TRBJ1-4 | TRBV9 | CASSAGGATNEKLFF | TGTGCCAGCAGCGCGGGGGGGGCAACTAATGAAAAACTGTTTTTT
- | - | TRBJ2-7 | TRBV13 | CASSLGRLVGEQYF | TGTGCCAGCAGCTTAGGCAGGCTAGTCGGCGAGCAGTACTTC
- | - | TRBJ2-3 | TRBV7-9 | CASSSGTDTQYF | TGTGCCAGCAGCTCAGGGACAGATACGCAGTATTTT
- | TRBD2 | TRBJ2-7 | TRBV7-9 | CASSPLATLTYEQYF | TGTGCCAGCAGCCCACTAGCGACTCTGACCTACGAGCAGTACTTC
- | TRBD1 | TRBJ1-1 | TRBV18 | CASSQPGQGDTEAFF | TGTGCCAGCTCACAACCGGGACAGGGGGATACTGAAGCTTTCTTT
- | - | TRBJ1-2 | TRBV2 | CASSDSNYGYTF | TGTGCCAGCAGTGACAGCAACTATGGCTACACCTTC
- | TRBD2 | TRBJ2-1 | TRBV5-1 | CASSTPTSGFGVQFF | TGCGCCAGCAGCACCCCGACTAGCGGCTTCGGTGTTCAGTTCTTC
- | TRBD2 | TRBJ2-3 | TRBV7-3 | CASSPGLATDTQYF | TGTGCCAGCAGCCCCGGACTAGCGACAGATACGCAGTATTTT
- | - | TRBJ2-7 | TRBV12-3/TRBV12-4 | CASSLSSEQYF | TGTGCCAGCAGTCTTAGCAGCGAGCAGTACTTC
- | TRBD1 | TRBJ1-1 | TRBV5-4 | CASSRTGLNTEAFF | TGTGCCAGCAGCCGGACAGGGCTGAACACTGAAGCTTTCTTT
few | TRBD1 | TRBJ1-1 | TRBV7-2 | CASSRQGNTEAFF | TGTGCCAGCAGTAGACAGGGGAACACTGAAGCTTTCTTT
- | - | TRBJ1-2 | TRBV3-1/TRBV3-2 | CASSQGRGSLSGGYTF | TGTGCCAGCAGCCAAGGTAGGGGGAGTCTCTCTGGGGGCTACACCTTC
- | - | TRBJ2-3 | TRBV7-9 | CASSPDTQYF | TGTGCCAGCAGTCCAGATACGCAGTATTTT
once | TRBD1 | TRBJ1-5 | TRBV27 | CASSLSGGLYSNQPQHF | TGTGCCAGCAGTTTATCAGGGGGCCTTTATAGCAATCAGCCCCAGCATTTT
- | - | TRBJ1-2 | TRBV5-6 | CASSSIQGLGDGYTF | TGTGCCAGCAGCTCGATACAGGGTCTCGGCGACGGCTACACCTTC